The T cell receptor beta chain described here comes from a study of monozygotic twins with inflammatory bowel disease. Whole-study results and caveats: Healthy twins shared more clonotypes with others than IBD patients, most markedly active ones.

In the case of this clonotype: No antigen is known for it.

TCR libraries were prepared from about 3.5 ug total RNA each. TCRdb reprocessed the 5' RACE reads and stores each CDR3 protein as one record, lacking DNA. The sample has 200,000 to 250,000 distinct CDR3 sequences. CDR1 is MDHEN, CDR2 SYDVKM, per germline. The CDR3 runs to 16 residues. Sequencing input: blood. The origin of this receptor is a human donor with ulcerative colitis or Crohn's disease, or a healthy co-twin of an affected twin (not recorded which). V gene TRBV28 combines with J gene TRBJ1-1; TCRdb selects TRBD1, and the lack of DNA leaves this call unchecked. CDR3: CASSSAGTPGTTEAFF. The complete variable domain, with remaining parts taken from reference TRBV28 and TRBJ1-1, reads DVKVTQSSRYLVKRTGEKVFLECVQDMDHENMFWYRQDPGLGLRLIYFSYDVKMKEKGDIPEGYSVSREKKERFSLILESASTNQTSMYLCASSSAGTPGTTEAFFGQGTRLTVV.